This T cell receptor (beta chain) was sequenced for a study of cytotoxic CD8 clonotypes in ibrutinib-treated CLL. For the study at large: For this cohort, patients were ten to eleven relapsed/refractory and 15 treatment-naive, while under 18 were IGHV unmutated.

This clone is a singleton in its sample. The germline CDR1 and CDR2 sequences are SQVTM and ANQGSEA. CDR3 size: 13 residues. The J segment lost 5 bases and the V segment lost 6 bases, leaving 5 bases of the junction unmatched. The intended depth for sequencing was 1 in 200,000 to 1 in 1 million T cells. Sequencing used immunoSEQ multiplex PCR; TCRdb keeps in-frame clones, though not all of them. The sample records 150,000 to 200,000 clones, about 88% being singletons. The TCR sequence derives from a human donor with chronic lymphocytic leukemia. This chain connects TRBV29-1 to TRBJ2-3, with TRBD1 identical over 10 bases. The sample was PBMCs, taken at disease progression, from a patient treated with ibrutinib. CDR3 sequence reads: CSVPGQGGDTQYF. The CDR3 region has the DNA TGCAGCGTCCCCGGACAGGGGGGAGATACGCAGTATTTT.